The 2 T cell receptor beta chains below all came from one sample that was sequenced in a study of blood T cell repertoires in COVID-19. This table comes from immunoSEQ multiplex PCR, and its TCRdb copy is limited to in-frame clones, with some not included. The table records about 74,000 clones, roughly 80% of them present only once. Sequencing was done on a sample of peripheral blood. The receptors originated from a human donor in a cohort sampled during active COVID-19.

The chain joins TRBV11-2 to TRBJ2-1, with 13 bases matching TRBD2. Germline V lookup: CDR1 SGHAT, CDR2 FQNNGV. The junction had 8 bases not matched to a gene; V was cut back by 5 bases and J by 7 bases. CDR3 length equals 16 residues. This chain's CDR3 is CASSHPTSGGFNEQFF. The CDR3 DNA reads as TGTGCCAGCAGCCATCCGACTAGCGGGGGGTTTAATGAGCAGTTCTTC.

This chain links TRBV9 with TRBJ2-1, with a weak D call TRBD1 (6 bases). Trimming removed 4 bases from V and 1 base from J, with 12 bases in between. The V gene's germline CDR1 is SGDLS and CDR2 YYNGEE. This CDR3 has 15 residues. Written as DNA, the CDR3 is TGTGCCAGCAGCCTATCGCAGGGGTCCTACAATGAGCAGTTCTTC. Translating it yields CASSLSQGSYNEQFF.